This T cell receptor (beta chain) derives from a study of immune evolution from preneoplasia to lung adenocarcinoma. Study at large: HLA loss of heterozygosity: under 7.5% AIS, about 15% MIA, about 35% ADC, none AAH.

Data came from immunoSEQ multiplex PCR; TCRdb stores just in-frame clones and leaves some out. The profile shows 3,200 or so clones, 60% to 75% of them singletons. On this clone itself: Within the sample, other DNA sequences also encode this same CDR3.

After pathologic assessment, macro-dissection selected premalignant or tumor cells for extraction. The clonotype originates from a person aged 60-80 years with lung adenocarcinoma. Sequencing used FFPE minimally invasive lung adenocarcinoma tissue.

CDR3 coding DNA: TGTGCCAGCAGTTACTCAGACACTGAAGCTTTCTTT. As protein: CASSYSDTEAFF. The chain joins TRBV6-6 to TRBJ1-1; unclear D gene. In germline, CDR1 is MNHNY, CDR2 SVGAGI (reference sequence). With 0 bases removed from V and 3 bases from J, the gap between germline ends came to 2 bases. This CDR3 contains 12 residues.